Below are 9 T cell receptor beta chains sequenced from a single sample in a study of radiotherapy plus CTLA-4 blockade in lung cancer listed by TCRdb under 2018. Library preparation used the immunoSEQ multiplex PCR assay. TCRdb holds this immuneACCESS table with in-frame rearrangements only. Some clones are missing; in checked studies, unresolved V genes explain under half, and the rest has no known cause. The sample profile shows approximately 28,000 clones; approximately 79% of them were found once. The ten largest clones represent about 7.3% of the sample. The input for sequencing was peripheral blood, taken from a patient treated with radiotherapy plus ipilimumab. Receptors originate from a human donor with non-small cell lung cancer who had stable disease on radiotherapy plus ipilimumab.

The V and J genes are TRBV9 and TRBJ2-3; no clear D gene. This CDR3 comprises 13 residues. V was shortened by 0 bases and J by 7 bases, with 9 bases between the two germline ends. Germline V lookup: CDR1 SGDLS, CDR2 YYNGEE. Here the CDR3 DNA reads TGTGCCAGCAGCGTAGTCGGCGGAAATACGCAGTATTTT. Its protein is CASSVVGGNTQYF.

The V and J genes are TRBV7-2 and TRBJ2-5; 10 nucleotides line up with TRBD1. The CDR3 is 15 residues long. Germline CDR1 and CDR2: SGHTA and FQGNSA. With V trimmed by 5 bases and J by 2 bases, 5 bases remained unmatched. The CDR3 region is CASSRRTGGQETQYF. The CDR3 bases are TGTGCCAGCAGCCGCCGGACAGGGGGGCAAGAGACCCAGTACTTC.

This clone has only a few counts. CDR3 DNA: TGTGCCAGCAGCTTAGTTGGGACACAGAATCAGCCCCAGCATTTT. The encoded protein is CASSLVGTQNQPQHF. This sequence joins TRBV7-4 and TRBJ1-5; weak D call: TRBD1 (6 bases). Germline CDR1 is SGHVT and CDR2 is SQSDAQ. Trimming removed 1 base at V and 4 bases at J, with 11 bases between. The CDR3 extends over 15 amino acids.

The V and J genes are TRBV5-1 and TRBJ2-7, with D unclear. Trimming took 5 bases from V and 2 from J, leaving 11 bases between them. CDR3 length: 13 residues. The germline V gene encodes CDR1 SGHRS and CDR2 YFSETQ. CDR3 coding DNA: TGCGCCAGCAGTTCTATGGGAACCTACGAGCAGTACGTC. Translation gives CASSSMGTYEQYV.

This clone has more than one count but fewer than ten. The rearrangement uses TRBV5-1 and TRBJ2-3; either TRBD1 or TRBD2 may fit D (6 bases each). The V gene lost 4 bases and the J gene lost 4 bases, with 13 bases spanning the gap. This CDR3 region has 14 residues. Germline CDR1 is SGHRS and CDR2 is YFSETQ. The CDR3 coding sequence is TGCGCCAGCAGCCCCGGAGGGGGACCAGATACGCAGTATTTT. Its protein is CASSPGGGPDTQYF.

The chain joins TRBV11-2 to TRBJ2-1, with 13 bases identical to TRBD2. The ends lost 5 bases at V and 7 bases at J; junction bases unmatched: 11. Germline values: CDR1 SGHAT, CDR2 FQNNGV. This CDR3 has 17 residues. The CDR3 sequence: CASSPSGTSGARNEQFF. CDR3 DNA: TGTGCCAGCAGCCCTTCGGGGACTAGCGGGGCCCGGAATGAGCAGTTCTTC.

The chain combines TRBV7-6 with TRBJ1-2, with 9 nucleotides matching TRBD1. After removal of 1 base from V and 4 bases from J, the junction contained 1 base not matched to a gene. This CDR3 has 14 amino acids. The germline V gene encodes CDR1 SGHVS and CDR2 FNYEAQ. This CDR3 is CASSLEDRGYGYTF. DNA for the CDR3: TGTGCCAGCAGCTTAGAGGACAGGGGCTATGGCTACACCTTC.

Only a few counts were recorded for this clone. The rearrangement links TRBV4-1 to TRBJ2-3; D is perhaps TRBD2 (6 bases). V was shortened by 0 bases and J by 4 bases, with 14 bases between the two germline ends. The CDR3 totals 16 residues. Germline V gene lookup returns CDR1 MGHRA and CDR2 YSYEKL. Here the CDR3 DNA reads TGCGCCAGCAGCCAAGATCAGGAGGGGCCCGCAGATACGCAGTATTTT. Translating it yields CASSQDQEGPADTQYF.

This clone came up once. CDR3 bases: TGCGCCAGCAGCCAAGCCTCAGGGGCGCCGAGTCAGCCCCAGCATTTT. Translated, it gives CASSQASGAPSQPQHF. The chain joins TRBV4-1 to TRBJ1-5, with D maybe TRBD1 (6 bases). Trimming shortened V by 1 base and J by 6 bases, and 16 bases separated the two germline ends. Germline V gene sequence: CDR1 MGHRA, CDR2 YSYEKL. CDR3 length equals 16 residues.